The 18 T cell receptor beta chains listed next were all sequenced from one sample in a study of CD8+CD57+ T cells in acquired aplastic anemia. According to the study, genomic DNA was the template for TCR beta VDJ and CDR3 profiling. TCRdb processed the reads anew with MiXCR; each CDR3 protein has one entry. Of roughly 240,000 distinct CDR3 sequences in the sample, more than 40% were seen once. For sequencing, patients were chosen who had shown expansion of CD8+CD57+ cells by flow cytometry. The sequenced sample consisted of sorted CD4+, CD8+, or CD8+CD57+ T cells (not recorded which) from PBMCs. These receptors were obtained from a human donor with aplastic anemia.

The chain carries TRBV5-1 and TRBJ2-7; possibly TRBD2 for D (6 bases). CDR1 is SGHRS and CDR2 is YFSETQ in the germline V gene. The germline V and J ends were trimmed by 3 bases and 1 base, with 20 bases remaining between them. This CDR3 region has 17 residues. The CDR3 DNA reads TGCGCCAGCAGCTGGAGGGCCGAGACAGATATTTCCTACGAGCAGTACTTC. This translates into CASSWRAETDISYEQYF. Full variable domain (outside the CDR3, taken from reference TRBV5-1 and TRBJ2-7): KAGVTQTPRYLIKTRGQQVTLSCSPISGHRSVSWYQQTPGQGLQFLFEYFSETQRNKGNFPGRFSGRQFSNSRSEMNVSTLELGDSALYLCASSWRAETDISYEQYFGPGTRLTVT.

This clonotype came up many times. The junction departs from germline at one end; a sequencing error may be responsible. The chain joins TRBV7-8 to TRBJ1-2, with D possibly matching TRBD1 (5 bases). The CDR3 covers 9 residues. The germline V gene has CDR1 SGHVS and CDR2 FQNEAQ. The chain's CDR3 is CASSPQGFF. CDR3 nucleotide sequence: TGTGCCAGCAGCCCCCAGGGTTTCTTC. The complete variable domain, with remaining parts taken from reference TRBV7-8 and TRBJ1-2, reads GAGVSQSPRYKVAKRGQDVALRCDPISGHVSLFWYQQALGQGPEFLTYFQNEAQLDKSGLPSDRFFAERPEGSVSTLKIQRTQQEDSAVYLCASSPQGFFGSGTRLTVV.

In the case of this clonotype: With a much larger clone just one base away, this may be a read error. The rearrangement uses TRBV14 and TRBJ2-3, with 8 bases lining up with TRBD2. Germline CDR1 reads SGHDN; CDR2 reads FVKESK. The CDR3 runs 18 residues. The CDR3 bases are TGTGGCAGCAGCCAAGTTCTCGTCGGGAGGGCTCTCACAGATACGCAGTATTTT. It is translated as CGSSQVLVGRALTDTQYF.

This clonotype has at least ten counts. One junction end does not reproduce the germline sequence, and a read error may be involved. The rearrangement links TRBV7-9 to TRBJ2-7, with D hard to call. Germline V lookup: CDR1 SEHNR, CDR2 FQNEAQ (reference sequence). The CDR3 length is 15 residues. The CDR3 sequence: CASSSPRQSSYGQYF. DNA of the CDR3: TGTGCCAGCAGCTCACCCCGCCAAAGCTCCTACGGGCAGTACTTC.

As regards this clonotype: A single base separates this from a much larger clone, so it may be a read error. In DNA form, the CDR3 reads TGTGCCAGCAGTTCAAGTCCACGGACTACACCCCTCCACTTT. The encoded protein is CASSSSPRTTPLHF. This rearrangement joins TRBV25-1 to TRBJ1-6; D call uncertain. Trimming took off 5 bases at V and 11 bases at J, with 16 bases between the two ends. This CDR3 is built from 14 residues. The germline CDR1 and CDR2 sequences are MGHDK and SYGVNS.

There are many counts of this clonotype. The chain joins TRBV5-6 to TRBJ2-7, with D possibly TRBD2 on 5 matching bases. CDR1 is SGHDT and CDR2 is YYEEEE in the germline V gene. The CDR3 loop spans 15 amino acids. Deletions cut 7 bases from V and 4 bases from J, with 21 bases between. This CDR3 is CASSLASGIWYEQYF. CDR3 nucleotides: TGTGCCAGCTCCCTGGCCTCGGGGATTTGGTACGAGCAGTACTTC.

Ten or more counts support this clonotype. The V and J genes are TRBV20-1 and TRBJ1-1; D is ambiguous. The germline gives CDR1 DFQATT, CDR2 SNEGSKA (reference sequence). The CDR3 length is 15 residues. Trimming stripped 0 bases from V and 0 bases from J, with 11 bases between. The CDR3 nucleotides read TGCAGTGCTAGAGATCCAACAGCGATGAACACTGAAGCTTTCTTT. Its translation is CSARDPTAMNTEAFF.

V gene TRBV30 combines with J gene TRBJ1-3, with a tentative D call TRBD1 (6 bases). The CDR3 totals 16 residues. Trimming cost V 0 bases and J 0 bases, with 12 bases left between them. The germline V gene encodes CDR1 GTSNPN and CDR2 SVGIG (reference sequence). The DNA for the CDR3 is TGTGCCTGGAGTGTAAGGACAGTCTACTCTGGAAACACCATATATTTT. It yields the protein CAWSVRTVYSGNTIYF.

The sample holds many counts of this clonotype. This chain links TRBV7-9 with TRBJ2-7, with 7 bases fitting TRBD1. Per germline, CDR1 SEHNR and CDR2 FQNEAQ (reference sequence). With 5 bases clipped from V and 3 bases from J, the junction kept 4 bases outside the gene matches. The CDR3 sequence is 13 residues long. The CDR3 region has the DNA TGTGCCAGCAGCCCGACAGGGTTCTACGAGCAGTACTTC. It yields the protein CASSPTGFYEQYF.

The sample holds a few counts of this clonotype. The V and J genes are TRBV14 and TRBJ1-1, with 8 bases that match TRBD1. Unmatched junction bases numbered 2, after V lost 4 bases and J lost 4 bases. Germline-derived CDR1 and CDR2 are SGHDN and FVKESK. The CDR3 length is 13 residues. This CDR3 reads CASSRQGTTEAFF. CDR3 bases: TGTGCCAGCAGCCGACAGGGGACCACTGAAGCTTTCTTT.

This clonotype has just one count. The chain couples TRBV20-1 to TRBJ2-5; no clear D. V was trimmed by 0 bases and J by 9 bases, leaving 11 bases between them. The V gene's germline CDR1 is DFQATT and CDR2 SNEGSKA (reference sequence). This CDR3 has 12 amino acids. Written as DNA, the CDR3 is TGCAGTGCTAGAGACACAGCCATGCCCCAGTACTTC. It encodes CSARDTAMPQYF.

This clonotype was seen a handful of times. This CDR3 reads CATSRADRGSGYTF. CDR3 DNA: TGTGCCACCAGCAGAGCGGACAGGGGAAGTGGCTACACCTTC. The chain is built from TRBV15 and TRBJ1-2; 9 nucleotides match TRBD1. V lost 1 base, J lost 7 bases, and 4 bases stayed unmatched. The CDR3 spans 14 residues. Looked up from germline, CDR1 is LNHNV and CDR2 is YYDKDF (reference sequence).

The CDR3 DNA follows: TGCAGTAACGGACAGGCCGTATCGGGCGGGGAGCTGTTTTTT. Protein: CSNGQAVSGGELFF. The chain combines TRBV29-1 with TRBJ2-2; 7 bases fit TRBD1. Germline CDR1 reads SQVTM; CDR2 reads ANQGSEA. This CDR3 comprises 14 residues.

This clonotype has at least ten counts. The J gene is TRBJ1-5, the V gene TRBV10-1; D is uncertain. The CDR3 runs to 16 residues. V was clipped by 0 bases and J by 6 bases, with 15 bases between them. CDR1 and CDR2 from the germline V gene are WNHNN and SYGVQD (reference sequence). The CDR3 DNA follows: TGCGCCAGCAGTGAGTCGCAGATTAGTGTGGGTCAGCCCCAGCATTTT. Protein: CASSESQISVGQPQHF.

The chain couples TRBV24-1 to TRBJ2-7; TRBD2 agrees at 8 bases. The CDR3 totals 16 residues. The germline CDR1 and CDR2 sequences are KGHDR and SFDVKD. The ends lost 0 bases at V and 4 bases at J; junction bases unmatched: 7. CDR3 sequence: CATSDLRSGGLYEQYV. The CDR3 DNA reads TGTGCCACCAGTGATTTGAGAAGCGGGGGATTGTACGAGCAGTACGTC.

The table lists this clonotype with a count of one. V usage is TRBV7-9 and J usage is TRBJ2-7, with no clear D. From germline, CDR1 is SEHNR and CDR2 FQNEAQ (reference sequence). The CDR3 extends over 14 amino acids. V lost 4 bases and J lost 4, with 14 bases in between. The CDR3 sequence is CASSSYTGPYEQYF. CDR3 nucleotides: TGTGCCAGCAGCTCATATACCGGACCGTACGAGCAGTACTTC.

The sample holds many counts of this clonotype. The chain is built from TRBV29-1 and TRBJ2-7, with TRBD2 as a possible D gene (5 bases). This CDR3 comprises 13 residues. Trimming stripped 2 bases from V and 3 bases from J, with 11 bases between. The germline CDR1 and CDR2 sequences are SQVTM and ANQGSEA. In nucleotides, the CDR3 is TGCAGCGTTGAAAGAGCGGAGGACTACGAGCAGTACTTC. This encodes CSVERAEDYEQYF.

This clonotype was observed at least ten times. The rearrangement uses TRBV5-1 and TRBJ1-1, with D possibly matching TRBD1 (5 bases). There are 16 residues in the CDR3. CDR1 SGHRS and CDR2 YFSETQ come from the germline V gene. The V gene lost 4 bases and the J gene lost 8 bases, with 24 bases spanning the gap. CDR3 coding DNA: TGCGCCAGCAGCCCGGGGATTGAAGGGACGCAAAGAGAAGCTTTCTTT. Residues: CASSPGIEGTQREAFF.